What follows describes a single T cell receptor (beta chain). The sample is drawn from a study of blood T cell repertoires in COVID-19. Background on the study: T cells, B-cell-depleted T cells, or PBMCs provided the cDNA or gDNA that served as material.

Participant reports of clinical history set cohort assignment. Contact with a PCR-confirmed or clinician-diagnosed COVID-19 case occurred within 2 weeks of entry. Source study methods: Amplification of reference gene primers provided the estimated nucleated cell counts. The repertoire was sequenced with immunoSEQ multiplex PCR; TCRdb's copy has only in-frame clones and lacks some. V and J calls plus clone size are reproduced from that table; the DNA served to infer D and trimming. The data show 200,000 to 250,000 clones, 75% to 90% seen once. Germline V gene lookup returns CDR1 SGHDT and CDR2 YYEEEE. J gave up 1 base and V 4 bases, and 5 bases lay outside the gene matches. The CDR3 totals 17 residues.

This clonotype was obtained from a woman in her 30s who had been exposed to COVID-19. The rearrangement joins TRBV5-6 to TRBJ2-2; 12 nucleotides line up with TRBD2. Sequencing was carried out using PBMCs or T cells enriched from blood (not recorded which). CDR3 nucleotide sequence: TGTGCCAGCAGCCCTGGACTAGCGGGGTGGAACACCGGGGAGCTGTTTTTT. This sequence encodes CASSPGLAGWNTGELFF.